This is a list of T cell receptor beta chains from one sample in a study of CD8 T cells in Susac syndrome. Each CDR3 protein is one row after TCRdb ran MiXCR on the immunoSEQ multiplex PCR reads. This table has a few hundred thousand distinct CDR3 sequences, 95% appearing once. Sequenced input: CD4+ T cells from PBMCs. The receptors originated from a human donor with multiple sclerosis. Each CDR3 is given with its conserved first and last residue.

j_call | v_call | cdr3_length | cdr3_aa
TRBJ2-1 | TRBV14 | 14 | CASSRDRGRNEQFF
TRBJ2-2 | TRBV14 | 18 | CASSQDGLRTSVTGELFF
TRBJ2-3 | TRBV5-4 | 14 | CASSLDGTTDTQYF
TRBJ1-5 | TRBV3-1 | 12 | CASSHTGGPQHF
TRBJ1-1 | TRBV20-1 | 15 | CSARIQTGLPSEAFF
TRBJ2-1 | TRBV29-1 | 14 | CSGRTGLYYNEQFF
TRBJ2-7 | TRBV27 | 15 | CAVHEPGQGIPEQYF
TRBJ1-1 | TRBV7-8 | 13 | CASSPDRATEAFF
TRBJ2-1 | TRBV20-1 | 13 | CSANTGTGNEQFF
TRBJ1-2 | TRBV25-1 | 11 | CASSEWRYYTF
TRBJ1-2 | TRBV12-3/TRBV12-4 | 12 | CASSFSGTGYTF
TRBJ1-2 | TRBV18 | 13 | CASSPLDRVGYTF
TRBJ2-5 | TRBV27 | 14 | CASTSGQGKETQYF
TRBJ1-2 | TRBV10-3 | 13 | CAIRHRDSYGYTF
TRBJ1-2 | TRBV28 | 13 | CASTRSGGYGYTF
TRBJ2-3 | TRBV5-1 | 13 | CASSSHSGNTQYF
TRBJ2-5 | TRBV9 | 15 | CASSVRVGREETQYF
TRBJ2-1 | TRBV20-1 | 14 | CSASSSPHGNEQFF
TRBJ2-5 | TRBV20-1 | 13 | CSARDEYAETQYF
TRBJ1-2 | TRBV18 | 15 | CASFEGTRGQSGYTF
TRBJ2-7 | TRBV29-1 | 14 | CSVGGRGSHYEQYF
TRBJ1-5 | TRBV2 | 13 | CASSTWENQPQHF
TRBJ2-7 | TRBV12-3/TRBV12-4 | 16 | CASSFQRGFSSYEQYF
TRBJ2-1 | TRBV5-1 | 18 | CASSLDGRYGSKAPEAFF
TRBJ2-1 | TRBV4-2 | 13 | CASSQGELGEQFF
TRBJ2-7 | TRBV5-4 | 15 | CASSSSGTSIHEQYF
TRBJ2-2 | TRBV12-3/TRBV12-4 | 16 | CASSPGGAENTGELFF
TRBJ1-2 | TRBV30 | 17 | CAWSPPQTGRKSYGYTF
TRBJ2-1 | TRBV12-3/TRBV12-4 | 11 | CASSLGSSQFF
TRBJ1-6 | TRBV20-1 | 15 | CSARKTGANNSPLHF
TRBJ2-1 | TRBV5-4 | 15 | CASSSPGQGYLEQFF
TRBJ2-4 | TRBV4-1 | 13 | CASSPGEVNIQYF
TRBJ2-2 | TRBV29-1 | 13 | CSVGAAATGELFF
TRBJ2-7 | TRBV20-1 | 12 | CSAHEGGYEQYF
TRBJ2-7 | TRBV7-8 | 14 | CASSLARGTYEQYF
TRBJ2-1 | TRBV4-2 | 14 | CASSPGAGATKQFF
TRBJ2-7 | TRBV5-1 | 15 | CASSPSTGHSYEQYF
TRBJ1-1 | TRBV7-2 | 15 | CASSLEGGKATEAFF